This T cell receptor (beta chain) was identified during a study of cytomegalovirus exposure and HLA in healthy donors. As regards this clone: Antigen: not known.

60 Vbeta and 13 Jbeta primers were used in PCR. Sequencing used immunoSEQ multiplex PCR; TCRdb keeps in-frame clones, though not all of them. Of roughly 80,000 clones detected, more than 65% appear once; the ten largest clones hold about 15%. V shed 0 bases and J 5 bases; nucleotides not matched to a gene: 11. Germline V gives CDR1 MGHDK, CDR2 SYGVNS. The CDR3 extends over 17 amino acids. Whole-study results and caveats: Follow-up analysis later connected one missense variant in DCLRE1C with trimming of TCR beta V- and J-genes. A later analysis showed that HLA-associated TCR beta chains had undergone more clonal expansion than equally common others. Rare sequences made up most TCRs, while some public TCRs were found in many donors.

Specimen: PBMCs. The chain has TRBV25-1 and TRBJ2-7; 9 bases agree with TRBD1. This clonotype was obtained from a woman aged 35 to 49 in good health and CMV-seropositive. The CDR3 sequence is CASSEYFRDREGNEQYF. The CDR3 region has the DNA TGTGCCAGCAGTGAATATTTCCGGGACAGGGAGGGCAACGAGCAGTACTTC.